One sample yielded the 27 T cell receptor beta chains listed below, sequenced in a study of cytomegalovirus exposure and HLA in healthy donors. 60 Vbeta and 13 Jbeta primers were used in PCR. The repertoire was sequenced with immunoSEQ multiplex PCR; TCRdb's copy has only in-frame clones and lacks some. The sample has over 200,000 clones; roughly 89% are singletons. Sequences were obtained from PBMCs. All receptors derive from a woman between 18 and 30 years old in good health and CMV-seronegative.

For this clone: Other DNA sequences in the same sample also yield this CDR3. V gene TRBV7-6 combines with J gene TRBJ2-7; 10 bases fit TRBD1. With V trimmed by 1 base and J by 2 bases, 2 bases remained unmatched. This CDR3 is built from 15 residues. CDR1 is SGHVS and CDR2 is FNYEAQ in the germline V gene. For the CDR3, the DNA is TGTGCCAGCAGCTTAGGTGGGACAGGGGCCTACGAGCAGTACTTC. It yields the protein CASSLGGTGAYEQYF. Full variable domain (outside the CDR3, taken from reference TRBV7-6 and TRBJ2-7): GAGVSQSPRYKVTKRGQDVALRCDPISGHVSLYWYRQALGQGPEFLTYFNYEAQQDKSGLPNDRFSAERPEGSISTLTIQRTEQRDSAMYRCASSLGGTGAYEQYFGPGTRLTVT.

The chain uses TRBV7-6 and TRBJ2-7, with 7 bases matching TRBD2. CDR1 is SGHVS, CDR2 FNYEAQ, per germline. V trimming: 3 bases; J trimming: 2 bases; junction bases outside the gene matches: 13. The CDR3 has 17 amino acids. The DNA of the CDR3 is TGTGCCAGCAGCTTTGCAGGGCTAGCGGCGACAACCTACGAGCAGTACTTC. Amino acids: CASSFAGLAATTYEQYF.

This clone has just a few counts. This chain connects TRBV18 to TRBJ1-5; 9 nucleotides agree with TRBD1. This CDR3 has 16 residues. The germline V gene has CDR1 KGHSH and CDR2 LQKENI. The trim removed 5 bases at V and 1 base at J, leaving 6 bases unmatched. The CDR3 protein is CASSAKDRGSNQPQHF. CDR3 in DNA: TGTGCCAGCTCAGCTAAGGACAGGGGAAGCAATCAGCCCCAGCATTTT.

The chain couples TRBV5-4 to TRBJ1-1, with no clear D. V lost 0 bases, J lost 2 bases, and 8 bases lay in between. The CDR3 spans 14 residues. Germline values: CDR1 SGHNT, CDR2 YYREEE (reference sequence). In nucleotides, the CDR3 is TGTGCCAGCAGCTTGGTTAGCATCAACACTGAAGCTTTCTTT. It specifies CASSLVSINTEAFF.

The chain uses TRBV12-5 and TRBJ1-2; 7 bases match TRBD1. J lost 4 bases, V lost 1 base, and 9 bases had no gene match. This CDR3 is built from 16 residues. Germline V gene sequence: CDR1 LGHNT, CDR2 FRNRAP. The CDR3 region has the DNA TGTGCTAGTGGTTTGGGACACAGGGGAATTGGCTATGGCTACACCTTC. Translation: CASGLGHRGIGYGYTF. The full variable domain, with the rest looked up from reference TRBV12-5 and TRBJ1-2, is DARVTQTPRHKVTEMGQEVTMRCQPILGHNTVFWYRQTMMQGLELLAYFRNRAPLDDSGMPKDRFSAEMPDATLATLKIQPSEPRDSAVYFCASGLGHRGIGYGYTFGSGTRLTVV.

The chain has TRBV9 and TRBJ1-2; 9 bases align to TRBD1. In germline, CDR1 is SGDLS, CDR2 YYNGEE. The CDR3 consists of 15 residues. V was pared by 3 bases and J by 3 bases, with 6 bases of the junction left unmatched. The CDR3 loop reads CASSGWTGVDYGYTF. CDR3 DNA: TGTGCCAGCAGCGGGTGGACAGGGGTTGACTATGGCTACACCTTC. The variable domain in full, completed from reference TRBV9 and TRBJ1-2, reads DSGVTQTPKHLITATGQRVTLRCSPRSGDLSVYWYQQSLDQGLQFLIQYYNGEERAKGNILERFSAQQFPDLHSELNLSSLELGDSALYFCASSGWTGVDYGYTFGSGTRLTVV.

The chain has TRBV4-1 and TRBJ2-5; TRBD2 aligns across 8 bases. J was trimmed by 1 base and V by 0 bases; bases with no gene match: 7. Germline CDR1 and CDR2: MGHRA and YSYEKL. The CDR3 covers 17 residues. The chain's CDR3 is CASSQDPPAGVQETQYF. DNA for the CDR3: TGCGCCAGCAGCCAAGATCCCCCAGCGGGGGTCCAAGAGACCCAGTACTTC.

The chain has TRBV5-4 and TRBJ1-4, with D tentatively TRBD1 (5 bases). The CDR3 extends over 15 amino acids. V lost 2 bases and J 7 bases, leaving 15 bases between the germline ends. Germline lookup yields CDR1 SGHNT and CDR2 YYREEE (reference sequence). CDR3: CASSFVGGRIEKLFF. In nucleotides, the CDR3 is TGTGCCAGCAGCTTCGTCGGGGGTAGAATTGAAAAACTGTTTTTT.

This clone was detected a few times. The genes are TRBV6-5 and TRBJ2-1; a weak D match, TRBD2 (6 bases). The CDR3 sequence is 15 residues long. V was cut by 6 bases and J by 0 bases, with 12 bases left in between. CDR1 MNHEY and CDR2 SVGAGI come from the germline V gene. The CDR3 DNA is TGTGCCAGCAGGGATTCGGGAGCCTCCTACAATGAGCAGTTCTTC. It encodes CASRDSGASYNEQFF.

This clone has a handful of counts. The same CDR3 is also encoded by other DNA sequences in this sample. The CDR3 coding sequence is TGTGCCAGCAGTTACGGCCAGAACACTGAAGCTTTCTTT. This translates into CASSYGQNTEAFF. This chain connects TRBV6-5 to TRBJ1-1; D gene uncertain. Trimming removed 2 bases at V and 1 base at J, with 5 bases between. This CDR3 has 13 residues. Germline V gene sequence: CDR1 MNHEY, CDR2 SVGAGI.

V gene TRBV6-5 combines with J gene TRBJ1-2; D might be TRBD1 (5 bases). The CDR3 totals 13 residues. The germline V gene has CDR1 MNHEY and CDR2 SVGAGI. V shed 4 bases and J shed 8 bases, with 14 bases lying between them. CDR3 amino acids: CASSSSKGVGYTF. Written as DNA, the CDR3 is TGTGCCAGCAGTTCCTCGAAAGGGGTCGGCTACACCTTC.

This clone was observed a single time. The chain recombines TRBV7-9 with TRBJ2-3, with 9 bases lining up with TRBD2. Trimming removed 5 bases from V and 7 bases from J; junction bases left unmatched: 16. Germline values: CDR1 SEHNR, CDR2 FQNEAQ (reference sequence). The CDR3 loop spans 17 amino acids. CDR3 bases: TGTGCCAGCAGCCCGACTAGTGGGCGGGAGGGCCCATATACGCAGTATTTT. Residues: CASSPTSGREGPYTQYF.

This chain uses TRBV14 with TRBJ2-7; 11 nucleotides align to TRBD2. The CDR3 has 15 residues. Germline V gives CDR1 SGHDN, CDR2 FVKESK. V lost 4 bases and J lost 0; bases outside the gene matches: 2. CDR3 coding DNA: TGTGCCAGCAGCCGGGGGACTAGCGGCTCCTACGAGCAGTACTTC. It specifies CASSRGTSGSYEQYF.

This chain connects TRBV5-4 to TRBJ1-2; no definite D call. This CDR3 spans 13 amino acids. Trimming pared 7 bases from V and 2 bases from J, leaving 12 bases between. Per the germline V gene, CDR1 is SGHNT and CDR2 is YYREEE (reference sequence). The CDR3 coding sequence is TGTGCCAGCTCTTCGTTCTCCAACTATGGCTACACCTTC. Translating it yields CASSSFSNYGYTF.

In DNA, the CDR3 is TGTGCCAGCAGCTTTTCCGGTAGCGGGAGGGCTTACGAGCAGTACTTC. This gives the protein CASSFSGSGRAYEQYF. The chain links TRBV7-9 to TRBJ2-7; 11 bases match TRBD2. Germline V CDR1 and CDR2: SEHNR, FQNEAQ (reference sequence). The CDR3 is 16 amino acids. With 3 bases clipped from V and 4 bases from J, the junction kept 8 bases outside the gene matches.

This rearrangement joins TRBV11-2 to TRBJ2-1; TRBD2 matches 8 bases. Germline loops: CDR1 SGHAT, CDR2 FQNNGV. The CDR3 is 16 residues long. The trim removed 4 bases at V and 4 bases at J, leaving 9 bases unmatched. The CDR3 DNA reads TGTGCCAGCAGCTCCACCTGGGCGGGGGGATACAATGAGCAGTTCTTC. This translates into CASSSTWAGGYNEQFF.

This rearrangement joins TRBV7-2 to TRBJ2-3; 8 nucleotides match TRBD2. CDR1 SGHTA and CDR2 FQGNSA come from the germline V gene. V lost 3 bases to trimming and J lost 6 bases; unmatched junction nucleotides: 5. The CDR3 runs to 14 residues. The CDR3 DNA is TGTGCCAGCAGCTTTGCGGGGGGCGGGGATACGCAGTATTTT. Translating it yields CASSFAGGGDTQYF. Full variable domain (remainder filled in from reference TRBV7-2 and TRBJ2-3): GAGVSQSPSNKVTEKGKDVELRCDPISGHTALYWYRQSLGQGLEFLIYFQGNSAPDKSGLPSDRFSAERTGGSVSTLTIQRTQQEDSAVYLCASSFAGGGDTQYFGPGTRLTVL.

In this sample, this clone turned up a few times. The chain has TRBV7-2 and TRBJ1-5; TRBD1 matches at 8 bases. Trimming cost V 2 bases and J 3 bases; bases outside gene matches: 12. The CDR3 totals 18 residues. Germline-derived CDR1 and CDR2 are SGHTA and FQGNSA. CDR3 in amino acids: CASSLSGQDRRVNQPQHF. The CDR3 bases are TGTGCCAGCAGCTTATCGGGACAGGACCGCCGGGTCAATCAGCCCCAGCATTTT. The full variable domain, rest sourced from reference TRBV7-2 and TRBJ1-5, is GAGVSQSPSNKVTEKGKDVELRCDPISGHTALYWYRQSLGQGLEFLIYFQGNSAPDKSGLPSDRFSAERTGGSVSTLTIQRTQQEDSAVYLCASSLSGQDRRVNQPQHFGDGTRLSIL.

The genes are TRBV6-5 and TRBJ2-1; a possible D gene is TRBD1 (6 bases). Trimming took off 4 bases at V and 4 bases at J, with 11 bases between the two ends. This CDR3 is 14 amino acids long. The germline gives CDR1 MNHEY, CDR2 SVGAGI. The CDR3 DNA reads TGTGCCAGCAGTTGGGGCAGGGGTTACAATGAGCAGTTCTTC. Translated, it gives CASSWGRGYNEQFF.

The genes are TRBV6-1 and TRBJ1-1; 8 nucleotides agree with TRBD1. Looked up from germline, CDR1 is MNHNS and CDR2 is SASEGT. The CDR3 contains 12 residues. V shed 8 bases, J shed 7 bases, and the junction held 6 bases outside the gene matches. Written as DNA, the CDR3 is TGTGCCAGCCAGGGGGCATGGCTTGAAGCTTTCTTT. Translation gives CASQGAWLEAFF.

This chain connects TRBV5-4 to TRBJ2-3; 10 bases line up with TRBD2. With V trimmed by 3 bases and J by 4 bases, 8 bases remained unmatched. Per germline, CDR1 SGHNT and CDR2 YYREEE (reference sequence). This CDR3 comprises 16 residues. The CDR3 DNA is TGTGCCAGCAGCTCGGCTAGCGGGAGTAGGGCAGATACGCAGTATTTT. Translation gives CASSSASGSRADTQYF. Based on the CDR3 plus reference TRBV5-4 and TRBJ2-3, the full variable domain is ETGVTQSPTHLIKTRGQQVTLRCSSQSGHNTVSWYQQALGQGPQFIFQYYREEENGRGNFPPRFSGLQFPNYSSELNVNALELDDSALYLCASSSASGSRADTQYFGPGTRLTVL.

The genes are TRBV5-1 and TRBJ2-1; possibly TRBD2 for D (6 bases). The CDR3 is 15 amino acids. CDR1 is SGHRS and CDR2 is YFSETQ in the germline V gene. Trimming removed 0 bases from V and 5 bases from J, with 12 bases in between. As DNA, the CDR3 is TGCGCCAGCAGCTTGGGACTAGTCACCGACAATGAGCAGTTCTTC. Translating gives CASSLGLVTDNEQFF.

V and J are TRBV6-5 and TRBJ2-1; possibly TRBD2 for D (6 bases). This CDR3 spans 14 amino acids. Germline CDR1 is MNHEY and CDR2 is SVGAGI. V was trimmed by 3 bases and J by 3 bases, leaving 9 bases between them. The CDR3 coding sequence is TGTGCCAGCAGTTATGGCGGGGTCTACAATGAGCAGTTCTTC. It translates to CASSYGGVYNEQFF.

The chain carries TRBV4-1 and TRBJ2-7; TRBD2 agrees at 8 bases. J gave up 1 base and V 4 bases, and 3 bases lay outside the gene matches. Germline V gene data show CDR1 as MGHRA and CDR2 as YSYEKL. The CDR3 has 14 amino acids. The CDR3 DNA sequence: TGCGCCAGCAGCCCAACGGGGGGGTCCTACGAGCAGTACTTC. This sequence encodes CASSPTGGSYEQYF.

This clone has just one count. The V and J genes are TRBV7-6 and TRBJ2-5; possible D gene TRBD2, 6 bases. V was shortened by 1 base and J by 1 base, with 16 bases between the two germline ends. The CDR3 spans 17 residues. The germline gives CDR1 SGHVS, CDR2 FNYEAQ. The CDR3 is CASSLGGDWGGQETQYF. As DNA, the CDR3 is TGTGCCAGCAGCTTAGGGGGGGATTGGGGAGGCCAAGAGACCCAGTACTTC.

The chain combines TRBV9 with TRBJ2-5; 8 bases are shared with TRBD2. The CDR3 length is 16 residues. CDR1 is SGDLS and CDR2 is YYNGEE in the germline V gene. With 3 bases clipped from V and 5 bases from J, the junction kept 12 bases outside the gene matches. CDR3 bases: TGTGCCAGCAGCGCCCGGGGCGGGGGGCCTTGGGAGACCCAGTACTTC. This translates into CASSARGGGPWETQYF.

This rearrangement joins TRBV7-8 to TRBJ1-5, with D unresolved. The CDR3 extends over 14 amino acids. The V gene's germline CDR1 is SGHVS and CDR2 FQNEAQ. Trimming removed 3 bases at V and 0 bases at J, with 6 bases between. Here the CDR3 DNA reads TGTGCCAGCAGCTTCTCCGTTAGCAATCAGCCCCAGCATTTT. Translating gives CASSFSVSNQPQHF.